The 20 T cell receptor beta chains reported below all come from one sample, sequenced in a study of blood T cell repertoires in COVID-19. Assay: immunoSEQ multiplex PCR; the TCRdb copy retains only in-frame clones and omits some. The sample includes more than 150,000 clones, 70% to 85% of them seen just once. What was sequenced was peripheral blood. These receptors were taken from a human donor in a cohort sampled during active COVID-19.

V is TRBV13 and J is TRBJ2-5; maybe TRBD2 (6 bases). CDR1 is PRHDT, CDR2 FYEKMQ, per germline (reference sequence). The V end was cut by 3 bases, the J end by 1 base, with 15 bases between. The CDR3 covers 16 residues. CDR3 DNA sequence: TGTGCCAGCAGCTTTCGGCGGGGTGGCTTCCAAGAGACCCAGTACTTC. As protein: CASSFRRGGFQETQYF.

The chain has TRBV20-1 and TRBJ2-3, with 8 bases matching TRBD1. The CDR3 is 17 residues long. Germline trimming cut 3 bases from V and 1 base from J; bases unmatched to any gene: 12. Germline loops: CDR1 DFQATT, CDR2 SNEGSKA (reference sequence). CDR3 sequence: CSASRPGQGGRTDTQYF. CDR3 bases: TGCAGTGCTAGTCGCCCAGGACAGGGTGGGCGCACAGATACGCAGTATTTT.

The V gene is TRBV4-1, the J gene TRBJ1-1; D not resolved. This CDR3 contains 15 residues. CDR1 is MGHRA, CDR2 YSYEKL, per germline. Trimming took 1 base from V and 11 from J, leaving 20 bases between them. The DNA of the CDR3 is TGCGCCAGCAGCCAAGGCAATCCGTCCGACACTCGGGCTTTCTTT. It codes for CASSQGNPSDTRAFF.

This clone has only one observation. This chain links TRBV7-2 with TRBJ2-5; TRBD1 agrees at 12 bases. The CDR3 totals 15 residues. Germline CDR1 is SGHTA and CDR2 is FQGNSA. The trim removed 6 bases at V and 5 bases at J, leaving 7 bases unmatched. The CDR3 DNA reads TGTGCCAGCAGATCCGGGACAGGGGGCGGGGAGACCCAGTACTTC. It yields the protein CASRSGTGGGETQYF.

The rearrangement links TRBV10-1 to TRBJ2-7; 7 bases fit TRBD1. CDR3 length: 13 residues. Trimming took 3 bases from V and 2 from J; bases not matched to a gene: 1. Germline V gives CDR1 WNHNN, CDR2 SYGVQD (reference sequence). The CDR3 loop is CASSEDRAYEQYF. In DNA form, the CDR3 reads TGCGCCAGCAGTGAAGACAGGGCCTACGAGCAGTACTTC.

This chain's CDR3 is CASTPFLGGGNNEQYF. The CDR3 DNA follows: TGTGCCAGCACCCCGTTTTTGGGGGGGGGCAACAACGAGCAGTACTTC. This rearrangement joins TRBV27 to TRBJ2-7, with D maybe TRBD2 (7 bases). Germline assignment: CDR1 MNHEY and CDR2 SMNVEV (reference sequence). The CDR3 runs to 16 residues. Trimming took 7 bases from V and 5 from J, leaving 24 bases between them.

The V and J genes are TRBV7-2 and TRBJ1-1; D possibly corresponds to TRBD1 (5 bases). V lost 1 base to trimming and J lost 1 base, with 13 bases between them. CDR3 length equals 16 residues. The germline CDR1 and CDR2 sequences are SGHTA and FQGNSA. CDR3 sequence: CASSLGFQGGNTEAFF. In DNA form, the CDR3 reads TGTGCCAGCAGCTTAGGGTTCCAGGGTGGGAACACTGAAGCTTTCTTT.

V and J are TRBV2 and TRBJ2-7; 7 bases align to TRBD1. Germline values: CDR1 SNHLY, CDR2 FYNNEI. J gave up 3 bases and V 6 bases, and 5 bases lay outside the gene matches. This CDR3 has 13 amino acids. CDR3 DNA: TGTGCCAGCAGATGGGGGACAGACTACGAGCAGTACTTC. Its protein is CASRWGTDYEQYF. Supplemented by reference TRBV2 and TRBJ2-7, the full variable domain reads EPEVTQTPSHQVTQMGQEVILRCVPISNHLYFYWYRQILGQKVEFLVSFYNNEISEKSEIFDDQFSVERPDGSNFTLKIRSTKLEDSAMYFCASRWGTDYEQYFGPGTRLTVT.

The chain couples TRBV5-6 to TRBJ2-5; TRBD1 is a possible D gene (6 bases). CDR1 SGHDT and CDR2 YYEEEE come from the germline V gene. The CDR3 is 14 residues long. V dropped 1 base and J dropped 4 bases, with 11 bases sitting between them. The CDR3 sequence is CASSLTGWGETQYF. In DNA, the CDR3 is TGTGCCAGCAGCTTGACAGGGTGGGGAGAGACCCAGTACTTC.

The gene calls are TRBV29-1 and TRBJ2-7; 10 positions match TRBD1. There are 13 residues in the CDR3. Trimming took 5 bases from V and 1 from J; bases not matched to a gene: 2. Germline CDR1 reads SQVTM; CDR2 reads ANQGSEA. Written as DNA, the CDR3 is TGCAGCGTTCGACAGGGGGCATCCTACGAGCAGTACTTC. Protein: CSVRQGASYEQYF.

This chain uses TRBV5-1 with TRBJ1-1; 7 bases fit TRBD1. The CDR3 length is 17 residues. Trimming at V came to 2 bases and at J to 1 base, leaving 11 bases not matched to a gene. The germline gives CDR1 SGHRS, CDR2 YFSETQ. CDR3 bases: TGCGCCAGCAGCTTTGATCCGGGACAGACTTGGAACACTGAAGCTTTCTTT. It encodes CASSFDPGQTWNTEAFF. Using reference TRBV5-1 and TRBJ1-1 for the parts outside the CDR3, the full variable domain is KAGVTQTPRYLIKTRGQQVTLSCSPISGHRSVSWYQQTPGQGLQFLFEYFSETQRNKGNFPGRFSGRQFSNSRSEMNVSTLELGDSALYLCASSFDPGQTWNTEAFFGQGTRLTVV.

The chain employs TRBV10-3 and TRBJ2-7, with TRBD2 matching over 12 bases. This CDR3 is 13 amino acids long. V shed 10 bases, J shed 2 bases, and the junction held 3 bases outside the gene matches. Germline-derived CDR1 and CDR2 are ENHRY and SYGVKD. This CDR3 reads CASGLAGTYEQYF. CDR3 bases: TGTGCCAGCGGACTAGCGGGGACCTACGAGCAGTACTTC.

This chain links TRBV29-1 with TRBJ1-2; D gene uncertain. CDR1 is SQVTM and CDR2 is ANQGSEA in the germline V gene. V lost 7 bases to trimming and J lost 4 bases, with 13 bases between them. This CDR3 region has 12 residues. In DNA form, the CDR3 reads TGCAGCGGACTCATGGAACTCTATGGCTACACCTTC. Its translation: CSGLMELYGYTF.

The genes are TRBV9 and TRBJ2-2, with D possibly being TRBD2 (7 bases). V was pared by 0 bases and J by 4 bases, with 13 bases between. Germline-derived CDR1 and CDR2 are SGDLS and YYNGEE. The CDR3 loop spans 16 amino acids. The CDR3 is CASSVGAGQTTGELFF. The CDR3, as DNA: TGTGCCAGCAGCGTAGGAGCGGGACAAACCACCGGGGAGCTGTTTTTT.

The V gene is TRBV7-2, the J gene TRBJ1-2; weak D call: TRBD1 (5 bases). Germline values: CDR1 SGHTA, CDR2 FQGNSA. Trimming left V 5 bases short and J 4 bases short, with 14 bases between. This CDR3 is built from 14 residues. Here the CDR3 reads CASSPRGGAYGYTF. The CDR3 DNA sequence: TGTGCCAGCAGCCCCCGGGGAGGGGCCTATGGCTACACCTTC. Supplemented by reference TRBV7-2 and TRBJ1-2, the full variable domain reads GAGVSQSPSNKVTEKGKDVELRCDPISGHTALYWYRQSLGQGLEFLIYFQGNSAPDKSGLPSDRFSAERTGGSVSTLTIQRTQQEDSAVYLCASSPRGGAYGYTFGSGTRLTVV.

The CDR3 DNA reads TGCAGTGCCCTGACAGAGAACGAGCAGTACTTC. Translating gives CSALTENEQYF. The chain recombines TRBV20-1 with TRBJ2-7; D may be TRBD1 (5 bases). Per the germline V gene, CDR1 is DFQATT and CDR2 is SNEGSKA (reference sequence). The CDR3 has 11 amino acids. Trimming removed 6 bases at V and 5 bases at J, with 11 bases between.

The CDR3 loop reads CASSYPPAGGPKTQYF. The CDR3 DNA reads TGTGCCAGCAGTTACCCGCCAGCGGGGGGGCCGAAGACCCAGTACTTC. V and J are TRBV6-2 or TRBV6-3 and TRBJ2-5, with 10 bases aligning to TRBD2. With V trimmed by 2 bases and J by 6 bases, 9 bases remained unmatched. Germline V gene data show CDR1 as MNHEY and CDR2 as SVGEGT. The CDR3 has 16 residues.

The J gene is TRBJ2-3, the V gene TRBV19, with D uncertain. The V end was cut by 5 bases, the J end by 0 bases, with 12 bases between. Germline V gene data show CDR1 as LNHDA and CDR2 as SQIVND (reference sequence). The CDR3 spans 15 residues. The CDR3 reads CASSSDTASTDTQYF. Written as DNA, the CDR3 is TGTGCCAGTAGTTCAGACACCGCTAGCACAGATACGCAGTATTTT.

This chain joins TRBV4-1 and TRBJ2-3, with no clear D. Germline values: CDR1 MGHRA, CDR2 YSYEKL. This CDR3 spans 12 amino acids. With 2 bases removed from V and 10 bases from J, the gap between germline ends came to 10 bases. The chain's CDR3 is CASSQSSYPQYF. CDR3 DNA: TGCGCCAGCAGCCAATCATCCTATCCGCAGTATTTT.

The chain joins TRBV9 to TRBJ1-2, with D possibly being TRBD1 (6 bases). CDR3 length: 15 amino acids. The V gene's germline CDR1 is SGDLS and CDR2 YYNGEE. Trimming cost V 4 bases and J 6 bases, with 19 bases left between them. CDR3 region: CASSPTGGEMNGYTF. The CDR3 region has the DNA TGTGCCAGCAGCCCCACGGGGGGCGAAATGAATGGCTACACCTTC. The entire variable domain, with the rest obtained from reference TRBV9 and TRBJ1-2, is as follows: DSGVTQTPKHLITATGQRVTLRCSPRSGDLSVYWYQQSLDQGLQFLIQYYNGEERAKGNILERFSAQQFPDLHSELNLSSLELGDSALYFCASSPTGGEMNGYTFGSGTRLTVV.